The 5 T cell receptor beta chains reported below all come from one sample, sequenced in a study of blood T cell repertoires in COVID-19. Method: immunoSEQ multiplex PCR; TCRdb's copy keeps in-frame clones and lacks some. This repertoire shows 200,000 to 300,000 clones, about 83% found once; its top ten account for more than 5.5%. Sample: peripheral blood. These receptors originate from a human donor in a cohort sampled during active COVID-19.

This chain joins TRBV5-1 and TRBJ2-3; D may be TRBD2 (6 bases). CDR1 and CDR2 (germline): SGHRS, YFSETQ. The CDR3 covers 14 residues. V lost 2 bases, J lost 6 bases, and 13 bases lay in between. Here the CDR3 reads CASSFGGGRDTQYF. CDR3 nucleotides: TGCGCCAGCAGCTTCGGGGGAGGCCGGGATACGCAGTATTTT.

This chain connects TRBV3-1 (or the pseudogene TRBV3-2) to TRBJ1-3; D not certain. The V end was cut by 2 bases, the J end by 1 base, with 6 bases between. Germline-derived CDR1 and CDR2 are LGHDT and YNNKEL (reference sequence). The CDR3 is made up of 14 amino acids. CDR3 amino acids: CASSQMRSGNTIYF. CDR3 DNA: TGTGCCAGCAGCCAAATGAGGTCTGGAAACACCATATATTTT.

The rearrangement links TRBV7-2 to TRBJ2-3; the D gene is possibly TRBD2 (6 bases). The CDR3 extends over 15 amino acids. Trimming took off 2 bases at V and 2 bases at J, with 11 bases between the two ends. Germline loops: CDR1 SGHTA, CDR2 FQGNSA. The CDR3 sequence: CASSLLGGNTDTQYF. The CDR3 DNA is TGTGCCAGCAGCTTATTGGGAGGAAACACAGATACGCAGTATTTT.

The chain links TRBV29-1 to TRBJ1-5, with 9 nucleotides matching TRBD1. Trimming cost V 7 bases and J 7 bases; bases outside gene matches: 8. Germline V gene lookup returns CDR1 SQVTM and CDR2 ANQGSEA. The CDR3 totals 13 residues. Written as DNA, the CDR3 is TGCAGCGCTGTACAGGGGGCCCAACAGCCCCAGCATTTT. This codes for CSAVQGAQQPQHF. Drawing the rest from reference TRBV29-1 and TRBJ1-5, the complete variable domain is SAVISQKPSRDICQRGTSLTIQCQVDSQVTMMFWYRQQPGQSLTLIATANQGSEATYESGFVIDKFPISRPNLTFSTLTVSNMSPEDSSIYLCSAVQGAQQPQHFGDGTRLSIL.

This clone showed up just a few times. The J gene is TRBJ2-2, the V gene TRBV10-1; TRBD2 might be the D (6 bases). V shed 3 bases and J shed 7 bases, with 6 bases lying between them. Germline CDR1 is WNHNN and CDR2 is SYGVQD (reference sequence). The CDR3 is 12 residues long. The CDR3 DNA reads as TGCGCCAGCAGTGATAGCGGCGGGGAGCTGTTTTTT. Its protein is CASSDSGGELFF.